What follows are 16 T cell receptor beta chains derived from one specimen sequenced in a study of a mutant IDH1 vaccine in newly diagnosed glioma. Stated time point: week 47, end of study. The investigators gave 300 ug of mutant IDH1 20-mer peptide in each vaccine dose, together with topical imiquimod. Antigen specificity for these receptors is unknown. The repertoire was sequenced with immunoSEQ multiplex PCR; TCRdb's copy has only in-frame clones and lacks some. Of about 36,000 clones in the sample, roughly four fifths were seen once. Sample: PBMCs, taken from a glioma patient whose treatment included an IDH1 peptide vaccine. The receptors shown here come from a man aged 40-55 years with glioma.

The V gene is TRBV2, the J gene TRBJ2-5; 7 bases agree with TRBD1. Germline values: CDR1 SNHLY, CDR2 FYNNEI. The CDR3 runs to 14 residues. V gave up 7 bases and J gave up 2 bases; unmatched junction bases: 7. CDR3 bases: TGTGCCAGCATTACCGGGACAGCGCAAGAGACCCAGTACTTC. This sequence encodes CASITGTAQETQYF. Together with reference TRBV2 and TRBJ2-5, the CDR3 gives the full variable domain: EPEVTQTPSHQVTQMGQEVILRCVPISNHLYFYWYRQILGQKVEFLVSFYNNEISEKSEIFDDQFSVERPDGSNFTLKIRSTKLEDSAMYFCASITGTAQETQYFGPGTRLLVL.

V gene TRBV7-9 combines with J gene TRBJ2-7; perhaps TRBD2 as D (6 bases). The germline V gene has CDR1 SEHNR and CDR2 FQNEAQ (reference sequence). Trimming left V 5 bases short and J 3 bases short, with 14 bases between. This CDR3 spans 14 amino acids. As DNA, the CDR3 is TGTGCCAGCAGCCCCTCGGGAGCGAGCTACGAGCAGTACTTC. It translates to CASSPSGASYEQYF.

The sample holds one count of this clone. This chain connects TRBV15 to TRBJ2-7; the match to TRBD2 covers 7 bases. CDR3 length equals 15 residues. The junction had 5 bases not matched to a gene; V was cut back by 0 bases and J by 3 bases. From germline, CDR1 is LNHNV and CDR2 YYDKDF (reference sequence). The CDR3 loop reads CATSREGGGFYEQYF. DNA of the CDR3: TGTGCCACCAGCAGAGAGGGCGGGGGTTTCTACGAGCAGTACTTC.

This chain connects TRBV6-5 to TRBJ2-3; TRBD2 agrees at 8 bases. With 2 bases clipped from V and 2 bases from J, the junction kept 6 bases outside the gene matches. The germline gives CDR1 MNHEY, CDR2 SVGAGI. This CDR3 has 16 amino acids. CDR3 amino acids: CASSYVLAGITDTQYF. The CDR3 DNA reads TGTGCCAGCAGTTACGTCCTAGCGGGTATCACAGATACGCAGTATTTT.

CDR3 nucleotide sequence: TGTGCCAGCAGGGTGACTAGCGAGGTGGGTGAGCAGTTCTTC. Residues: CASRVTSEVGEQFF. The chain has TRBV2 and TRBJ2-1; 8 nucleotides match TRBD2. Germline CDR1 and CDR2: SNHLY and FYNNEI. The CDR3 is 14 residues long. V was pared by 6 bases and J by 9 bases, with 10 bases of the junction left unmatched. The full variable domain, completed using reference TRBV2 and TRBJ2-1, is EPEVTQTPSHQVTQMGQEVILRCVPISNHLYFYWYRQILGQKVEFLVSFYNNEISEKSEIFDDQFSVERPDGSNFTLKIRSTKLEDSAMYFCASRVTSEVGEQFFGPGTRLTVL.

This chain uses TRBV19 with TRBJ1-1; D is undetermined. In germline, CDR1 is LNHDA, CDR2 SQIVND (reference sequence). CDR3 length: 12 amino acids. Trimming pared 5 bases from V and 7 bases from J, leaving 11 bases between. The CDR3 DNA is TGTGCCAGTAGTCCCCGTAATAATGAAGCTTTCTTT. Encoded protein: CASSPRNNEAFF.

V and J are TRBV9 and TRBJ2-7; D unresolved. The ends were cut back, 0 bases at V and 2 bases at J, with 9 bases in the middle. Germline V gene sequence: CDR1 SGDLS, CDR2 YYNGEE. The CDR3 runs 14 residues. The CDR3, as DNA: TGTGCCAGCAGCGTAGGGCAGGCCCCCTACGAGCAGTACTTC. Translation gives CASSVGQAPYEQYF.

This clone was detected a few times. The J gene is TRBJ1-2, the V gene TRBV6-5; TRBD1 matches 7 bases. J lost 6 bases, V lost 7 bases, and 11 bases had no gene match. The CDR3 runs 14 residues. Germline V lookup: CDR1 MNHEY, CDR2 SVGAGI. This CDR3 is CASKNRGKMDGYTF. In DNA form, the CDR3 reads TGTGCCAGCAAGAACAGGGGTAAGATGGATGGCTACACCTTC.

The chain combines TRBV5-6 with TRBJ1-1; a possible D gene is TRBD1 (6 bases). CDR1 and CDR2 from the germline V gene are SGHDT and YYEEEE. The CDR3 contains 15 residues. V was trimmed by 1 base and J by 1 base, leaving 11 bases between them. CDR3 sequence: CASSLPTGGNTEAFF. CDR3 bases: TGTGCCAGCAGCTTGCCGACAGGAGGGAACACTGAAGCTTTCTTT. The whole variable domain, remainder taken from reference TRBV5-6 and TRBJ1-1, is DAGVTQSPTHLIKTRGQQVTLRCSPKSGHDTVSWYQQALGQGPQFIFQYYEEEERQRGNFPDRFSGHQFPNYSSELNVNALLLGDSALYLCASSLPTGGNTEAFFGQGTRLTVV.

The chain recombines TRBV27 with TRBJ2-2; D is unclear. Trimming took off 7 bases at V and 1 base at J, with 10 bases between the two ends. Germline-derived CDR1 and CDR2 are MNHEY and SMNVEV (reference sequence). The CDR3 is 14 amino acids. The CDR3 DNA reads as TGTGCCAGCACCATACAACAGAACACCGGGGAGCTGTTTTTT. Amino acid sequence: CASTIQQNTGELFF.

This clone was counted a few times. The sample carries other DNA sequences with the same CDR3. This chain links TRBV29-1 with TRBJ1-2, with D perhaps TRBD1 (6 bases). The CDR3 consists of 15 residues. Trimming took 6 bases from V and 8 from J, leaving 25 bases between them. The germline V gene has CDR1 SQVTM and CDR2 ANQGSEA. For the CDR3, the DNA is TGCAGCGTCCGCGCACCCAGGAGGGGGTTGGGGGGCTACACCTTC. Its protein is CSVRAPRRGLGGYTF. Full variable domain (remainder filled in from reference TRBV29-1 and TRBJ1-2): SAVISQKPSRDICQRGTSLTIQCQVDSQVTMMFWYRQQPGQSLTLIATANQGSEATYESGFVIDKFPISRPNLTFSTLTVSNMSPEDSSIYLCSVRAPRRGLGGYTFGSGTRLTVV.

This chain links TRBV6-5 with TRBJ2-3; D possibly matches TRBD1 or TRBD2 (6 bases each). CDR3 length: 15 amino acids. V was shortened by 6 bases and J by 2 bases, with 15 bases between the two germline ends. The V gene's germline CDR1 is MNHEY and CDR2 SVGAGI. The DNA of the CDR3 is TGTGCCAGCAGCGACCGGGGGCGCTACACAGATACGCAGTATTTT. It specifies CASSDRGRYTDTQYF.

This clone was seen just once. V gene TRBV28 combines with J gene TRBJ1-4, with D possibly TRBD1 on 6 matching bases. The germline V and J ends were trimmed by 6 bases and 8 bases, with 22 bases remaining between them. Germline V lookup: CDR1 MDHEN, CDR2 SYDVKM. CDR3 length: 16 amino acids. CDR3 DNA sequence: TGTGCCAGCAGCCAATCTCGGGGGGCCGACGGCGAAAAACTGTTTTTT. Amino acids: CASSQSRGADGEKLFF.

The chain recombines TRBV4-3 with TRBJ2-1, with D possibly TRBD2 on 5 matching bases. Trimming removed 1 base at V and 3 bases at J, with 7 bases between. The germline V gene encodes CDR1 LGHNA and CDR2 YSLEER. CDR3 length: 14 amino acids. DNA for the CDR3: TGCGCCAGCAGCCAAGTCGGACTCTACAATGAGCAGTTCTTC. This encodes CASSQVGLYNEQFF.

The chain recombines TRBV19 with TRBJ1-1; D is unresolved. The V gene lost 5 bases and the J gene lost 0 bases, with 10 bases spanning the gap. Germline-derived CDR1 and CDR2 are LNHDA and SQIVND (reference sequence). The CDR3 consists of 14 residues. CDR3 sequence reads: CASSLSGVNTEAFF. The CDR3 bases are TGTGCCAGTAGTCTCTCGGGAGTGAACACTGAAGCTTTCTTT.

The chain combines TRBV4-2 with TRBJ2-7; D may match TRBD1 or TRBD2 (5 bases each). The CDR3 is 18 amino acids. Trimming stripped 0 bases from V and 1 base from J, with 19 bases between. Germline CDR1 LGHNA, CDR2 YNFKEQ. The CDR3 region is CASSQDISGTTRSYEQYF. The CDR3 DNA sequence: TGTGCCAGCAGCCAAGATATCTCCGGGACCACAAGGTCCTACGAGCAGTACTTC.